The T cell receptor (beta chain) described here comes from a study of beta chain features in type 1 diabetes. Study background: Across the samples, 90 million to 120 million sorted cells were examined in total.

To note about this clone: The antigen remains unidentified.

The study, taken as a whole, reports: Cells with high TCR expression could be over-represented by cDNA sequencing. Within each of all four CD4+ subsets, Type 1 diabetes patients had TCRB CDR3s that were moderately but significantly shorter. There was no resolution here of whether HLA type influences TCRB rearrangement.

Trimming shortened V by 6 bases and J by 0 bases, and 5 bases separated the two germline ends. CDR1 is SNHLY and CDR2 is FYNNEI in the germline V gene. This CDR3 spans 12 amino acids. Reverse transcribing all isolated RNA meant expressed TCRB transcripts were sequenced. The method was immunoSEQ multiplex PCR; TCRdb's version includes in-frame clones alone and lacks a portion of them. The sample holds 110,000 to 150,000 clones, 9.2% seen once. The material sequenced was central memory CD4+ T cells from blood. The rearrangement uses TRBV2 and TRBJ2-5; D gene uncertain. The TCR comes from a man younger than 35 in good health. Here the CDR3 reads CASRQYQETQYF. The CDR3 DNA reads TGTGCCAGCAGGCAGTACCAAGAGACCCAGTACTTC.